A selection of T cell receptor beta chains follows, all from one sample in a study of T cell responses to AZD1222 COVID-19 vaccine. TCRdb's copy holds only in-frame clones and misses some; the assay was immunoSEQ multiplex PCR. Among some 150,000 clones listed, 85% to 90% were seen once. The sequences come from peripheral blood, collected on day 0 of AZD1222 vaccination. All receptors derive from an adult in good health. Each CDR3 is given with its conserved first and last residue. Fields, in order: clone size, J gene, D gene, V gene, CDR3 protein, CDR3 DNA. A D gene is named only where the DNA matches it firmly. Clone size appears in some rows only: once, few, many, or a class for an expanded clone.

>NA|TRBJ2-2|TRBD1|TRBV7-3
CASSLTGTDTGELFF
TGTGCCAGCAGCTTAACAGGGACAGACACCGGGGAGCTGTTTTTT
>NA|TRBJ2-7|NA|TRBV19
CASSIGGIFSYEQYF
TGTGCCAGTAGTATAGGGGGGATCTTCTCCTACGAGCAGTACTTC
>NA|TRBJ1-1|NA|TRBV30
CAWSFAQEAFF
TGTGCCTGGAGTTTCGCACAAGAAGCTTTCTTT
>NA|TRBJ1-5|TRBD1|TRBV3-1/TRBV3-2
CASSQTMTGSGNQPQHF
TGTGCCAGCAGCCAAACGATGACAGGGAGTGGCAATCAGCCCCAGCATTTT
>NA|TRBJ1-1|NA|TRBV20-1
CSARITGPAFF
TGCAGTGCTAGGATAACAGGGCCAGCTTTCTTT
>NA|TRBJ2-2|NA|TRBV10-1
CASSDPRVSAGELFF
TGCGCCAGCAGTGATCCCAGAGTCTCCGCCGGGGAGCTGTTTTTT
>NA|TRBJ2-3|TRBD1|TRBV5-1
CASRGQVVDTQYF
TGCGCCAGCAGGGGACAGGTGGTGGATACGCAGTATTTT
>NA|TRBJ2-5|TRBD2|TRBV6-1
CASSEGFWRTRPQETQYF
TGTGCCAGCAGTGAAGGATTCTGGCGGACTAGGCCCCAAGAGACCCAGTACTTC
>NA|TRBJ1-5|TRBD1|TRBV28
CASTEGQIRPQHF
TGTGCCAGCACCGAGGGACAGATTCGGCCCCAGCATTTT
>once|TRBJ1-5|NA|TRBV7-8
CASGQGVTNQPQHF
TGTGCCAGCGGACAAGGGGTCACCAATCAGCCCCAGCATTTT
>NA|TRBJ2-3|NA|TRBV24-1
CATSETGRVRADTQYF
TGTGCCACCAGTGAGACAGGCAGGGTTCGCGCAGATACGCAGTATTTT
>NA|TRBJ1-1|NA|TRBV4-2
CASSLDLNSHTEAFF
TGTGCCAGCAGCCTTGACCTTAACAGTCACACTGAAGCTTTCTTT
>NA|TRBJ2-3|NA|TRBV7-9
CASSLTGGRDTQYF
TGTGCCAGCAGCCTAACCGGGGGGCGAGATACGCAGTATTTT
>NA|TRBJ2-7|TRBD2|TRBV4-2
CASSQDSSGASYEQYF
TGTGCCAGCAGCCAAGATTCTAGCGGAGCCTCCTACGAGCAGTACTTC
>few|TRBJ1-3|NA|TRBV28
CASSLSSGNTIYF
TGTGCCAGCAGTTTATCCTCTGGAAACACCATATATTTT
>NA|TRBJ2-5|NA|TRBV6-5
CASQPSWVQETQYF
TGTGCCAGCCAACCCTCATGGGTCCAAGAGACCCAGTACTTC
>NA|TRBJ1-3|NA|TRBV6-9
CASSWSVSGNTIYF
TGTGCCAGCAGTTGGTCAGTCTCTGGAAACACCATATATTTT
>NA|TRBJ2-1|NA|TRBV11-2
CASSLERGGNNEQFF
TGTGCCAGCAGCTTGGAAAGGGGGGGGAACAATGAGCAGTTCTTC
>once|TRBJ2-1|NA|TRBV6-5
CASTNSWSPHNEQFF
TGTGCCAGCACCAACTCCTGGTCTCCCCACAATGAGCAGTTCTTC
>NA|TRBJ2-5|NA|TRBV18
CASSPEDMYQETQYF
TGTGCCAGCTCACCAGAGGACATGTACCAAGAGACCCAGTACTTC
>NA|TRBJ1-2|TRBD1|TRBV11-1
CASSAVTGGKDGYTF
TGTGCCAGCTCTGCGGTGACAGGGGGCAAGGATGGCTACACCTTC
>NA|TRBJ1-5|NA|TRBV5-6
CASSLREQPQHF
TGTGCCAGCAGCTTGAGGGAGCAGCCCCAGCATTTT
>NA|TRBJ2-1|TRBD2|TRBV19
CASNLREGLNEQFF
TGTGCCAGTAACTTGCGGGAGGGCCTCAATGAGCAGTTCTTC
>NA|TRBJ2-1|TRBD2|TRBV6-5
CASRTSGRIDNEQFF
TGTGCCAGCAGAACTAGCGGGAGAATAGACAATGAGCAGTTCTTC
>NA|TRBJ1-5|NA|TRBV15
CATSRDRPAGNQPQHF
TGTGCCACCAGCAGAGATCGTCCAGCGGGCAATCAGCCCCAGCATTTT
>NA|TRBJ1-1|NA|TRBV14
CASSLRTGQINTEAFF
TGTGCCAGCAGCCTTAGGACCGGTCAAATTAACACTGAAGCTTTCTTT
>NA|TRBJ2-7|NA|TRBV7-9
CASSSPGERPIYEQYF
TGTGCCAGCAGTTCGCCAGGGGAGCGGCCCATCTACGAGCAGTACTTC
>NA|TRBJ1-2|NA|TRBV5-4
CASSLAAESGYTF
TGTGCCAGCAGCTTGGCGGCGGAGAGTGGCTACACCTTC
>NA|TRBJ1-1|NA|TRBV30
CAWSAWDANTEAFF
TGTGCCTGGAGTGCCTGGGACGCTAACACTGAAGCTTTCTTT
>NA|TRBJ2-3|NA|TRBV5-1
CASSQAAPDTDTQYF
TGCGCCAGCAGCCAAGCGGCACCGGACACAGATACGCAGTATTTT
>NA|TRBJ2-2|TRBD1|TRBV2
CASSGTGNTGELFF
TGTGCCAGCAGTGGGACAGGAAACACCGGGGAGCTGTTTTTT
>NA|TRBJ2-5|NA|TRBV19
CASSIGPPETQYF
TGTGCCAGTAGTATAGGGCCTCCTGAGACCCAGTACTTC
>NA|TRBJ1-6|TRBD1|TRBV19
CASTRTGKNSPLHF
TGTGCCAGTACCCGGACAGGGAAAAATTCACCCCTCCACTTT
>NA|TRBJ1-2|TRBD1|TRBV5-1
CASSDGTGSNYGYTF
TGCGCCAGCAGCGACGGGACAGGGTCCAACTATGGCTACACCTTC
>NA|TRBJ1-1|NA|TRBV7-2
CASSYGPNTEAFF
TGTGCCAGCAGCTATGGACCCAACACTGAAGCTTTCTTT
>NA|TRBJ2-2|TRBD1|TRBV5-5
CASSLEGGWAGELFF
TGTGCCAGCAGCTTGGAAGGGGGCTGGGCCGGGGAGCTGTTTTTT